Detailed here is one T cell receptor (beta chain). What it recognizes is unknown. V lost 6 bases to trimming and J lost 1 base, with 18 bases between them. Germline V lookup: CDR1 LNHDA, CDR2 SQIVND (reference sequence). The CDR3 runs 16 residues. Produced via immunoSEQ multiplex PCR; TCRdb's table is partial and in-frame only. The repertoire holds some 130,000 clones, roughly nine tenths seen once, with roughly 1.2% in the top ten. The data were obtained in a study of cytomegalovirus exposure and HLA in healthy donors. Study summary: The 100 to 150 validation repertoires used the same platform as the roughly 670 first-cohort repertoires, a later analysis reported.

Study observations and caveats: The study flagged some 170 TCR beta chains as cytomegalovirus-associated. In vitro experiments confirmed that a few CMV-associated chains were specific for CMV antigens.

The origin of this receptor is a woman between 18 and 29 years old in good health and CMV-seronegative. This chain connects TRBV19 to TRBJ1-2; a possible D gene is TRBD1 (5 bases). The sequenced material came from PBMCs. Here the CDR3 DNA reads TGTGCCAGTAGAGGTCCCAACAGGTTCGATAACTATGGCTACACCTTC. It yields the protein CASRGPNRFDNYGYTF.